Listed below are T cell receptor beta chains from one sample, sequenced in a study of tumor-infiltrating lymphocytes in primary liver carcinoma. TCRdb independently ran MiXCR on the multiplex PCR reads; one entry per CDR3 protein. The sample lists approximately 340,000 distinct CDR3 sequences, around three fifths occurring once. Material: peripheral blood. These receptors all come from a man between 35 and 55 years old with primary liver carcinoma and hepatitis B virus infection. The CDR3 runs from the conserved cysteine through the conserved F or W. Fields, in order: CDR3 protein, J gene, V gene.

CDR3 protein: CASSYQGRGEFF; J gene: TRBJ2-1; V gene: TRBV5-6
CDR3 protein: CASSYSSHSSYEQYF; J gene: TRBJ2-7; V gene: TRBV6-6
CDR3 protein: CASSTQANNQPQHF; J gene: TRBJ1-5; V gene: TRBV6-5
CDR3 protein: CALSTRSSTDTQYF; J gene: TRBJ2-3; V gene: TRBV30
CDR3 protein: CASSLSGQGSSYNEQFF; J gene: TRBJ2-1; V gene: TRBV7-8
CDR3 protein: CASSQDSTGGSYEQYF; J gene: TRBJ2-7; V gene: TRBV4-1
CDR3 protein: CASSFLRERTSIQYF; J gene: TRBJ2-4; V gene: TRBV28
CDR3 protein: CAISDFGQGAYNEQFF; J gene: TRBJ2-1; V gene: TRBV10-3
CDR3 protein: CASRGTGTGGYTF; J gene: TRBJ1-2; V gene: TRBV7-9
CDR3 protein: CASSAGLPLVLNEQFF; J gene: TRBJ2-1; V gene: TRBV5-6
CDR3 protein: CASSQGLGHGLYGQCF; J gene: TRBJ2-7; V gene: TRBV4-3
CDR3 protein: CASSLEAVTYEQYF; J gene: TRBJ2-7; V gene: TRBV5-1
CDR3 protein: CASEHTSGSFNEQFF; J gene: TRBJ2-1; V gene: TRBV11-2
CDR3 protein: CAWSPASGFYDEQFF; J gene: TRBJ2-1; V gene: TRBV30
CDR3 protein: CASSLGSMVAGFTDTQHF; J gene: NA; V gene: TRBV11-2
CDR3 protein: CASSSNPQAPRTEAFF; J gene: TRBJ1-1; V gene: TRBV5-1
CDR3 protein: CAISDLSTDTEYF; J gene: TRBJ2-3; V gene: TRBV10-3
CDR3 protein: CASTPLEGTLHF; J gene: TRBJ1-6; V gene: TRBV28
CDR3 protein: CASSPDPFSYEQYF; J gene: TRBJ2-7; V gene: TRBV5-1
CDR3 protein: CASSVGRGFSPLHF; J gene: TRBJ1-6; V gene: TRBV7-9
CDR3 protein: CASSLSGRAGFAKNIQYF; J gene: TRBJ2-4; V gene: TRBV28
CDR3 protein: CASSWVLAGGHTRDTQYF; J gene: TRBJ2-3; V gene: TRBV11-3
CDR3 protein: CASSRQGYDQYF; J gene: TRBJ2-7; V gene: TRBV11-2
CDR3 protein: CVSSLVSSGSRGEQFF; J gene: TRBJ2-1; V gene: TRBV11-2
CDR3 protein: CASNWELSVAGSQYF; J gene: TRBJ2-3; V gene: TRBV11-2
CDR3 protein: CASSLNQLEAFF; J gene: TRBJ1-1; V gene: TRBV28
CDR3 protein: CSERIAGPTGELFF; J gene: TRBJ2-2; V gene: TRBV29-1
CDR3 protein: CASSLLLAGGGTGGLFF; J gene: TRBJ2-2; V gene: TRBV11-2
CDR3 protein: CASSSGHRGGSSYEQYF; J gene: TRBJ2-7; V gene: TRBV7-9
CDR3 protein: CACSLGGGTGELFF; J gene: TRBJ2-2; V gene: TRBV11-2
CDR3 protein: CASGSVLAAEQYF; J gene: TRBJ2-7; V gene: TRBV11-1
CDR3 protein: CASSLQTSGNTIYF; J gene: TRBJ1-3; V gene: TRBV4-1
CDR3 protein: CASNLLAGGPYEQYF; J gene: TRBJ2-7; V gene: TRBV7-9
CDR3 protein: CASSLVLAGERTYEQYF; J gene: TRBJ2-7; V gene: TRBV5-6
CDR3 protein: CASATGSYNSPLHF; J gene: TRBJ1-6; V gene: TRBV6-1
CDR3 protein: CAISPGQTNTQYF; J gene: TRBJ2-3; V gene: TRBV10-3
CDR3 protein: CASSPQDRGQYEQYF; J gene: TRBJ2-7; V gene: TRBV28
CDR3 protein: CARSPDRGAGELFF; J gene: TRBJ2-2; V gene: TRBV28
CDR3 protein: CASRSGLAGDFWSEQFF; J gene: TRBJ2-1; V gene: TRBV6-1
CDR3 protein: CASTLGGGSYTF; J gene: TRBJ1-2; V gene: TRBV12-3/TRBV12-4
CDR3 protein: CASSKESKESYEQYF; J gene: TRBJ2-7; V gene: TRBV21-1
CDR3 protein: CVSSPSGGEQYF; J gene: TRBJ2-7; V gene: TRBV11-2
CDR3 protein: CATSEFGLAGESTDTQYF; J gene: TRBJ2-3; V gene: TRBV24-1
CDR3 protein: CASSLMQGAVNEQFF; J gene: TRBJ2-1; V gene: TRBV11-2
CDR3 protein: CSVRVNIEYF; J gene: TRBJ2-7; V gene: TRBV29-1
CDR3 protein: CASSSSGYSGANVLTF; J gene: TRBJ2-6; V gene: TRBV6-5
CDR3 protein: CSVDRGLAEPYNEQFF; J gene: TRBJ2-1; V gene: TRBV29-1
CDR3 protein: CASNRVGNTGELFF; J gene: TRBJ2-2; V gene: TRBV6-5
CDR3 protein: CVISEPTGSYEQYF; J gene: TRBJ2-7; V gene: TRBV10-3
CDR3 protein: CASSLCGQGVSEAFF; J gene: TRBJ1-1; V gene: TRBV11-2
CDR3 protein: CASRQDRNNHSYTF; J gene: TRBJ1-2; V gene: TRBV28
CDR3 protein: CSGRRGSYNEQFF; J gene: TRBJ2-1; V gene: TRBV20-1
CDR3 protein: CASSAGRVNSGELFF; J gene: TRBJ2-2; V gene: TRBV5-5